Described below is a single T cell receptor (beta chain) sequence and its context. Its antigen is undetermined. Blood draws occurred at baseline, cycle 4 day 1, and cycle 7 day 1. The data were obtained in a study of OX40 agonist ivuxolimab in advanced cancers. Study at large: The group had a mean age of about 60 years, ranged from roughly 20 to 80, and was 82.7% male.

There are 15 residues in the CDR3. Germline V gene data show CDR1 as LNHNV and CDR2 as YYDKDF (reference sequence). V lost 2 bases to trimming and J lost 2 bases, with 10 bases between them. Whole-study results and caveats: Expanded clones belonging to CD8+ T cells outnumbered, on average, those of CD4+. Among some nonresponders, normalized T-cell clonal expansion was also low.

Some clones are missing from TCRdb's copy, which holds only in-frame ones; the method was immunoSEQ multiplex PCR. The sample carries fewer than 70,000 clones, about 92% recorded once. The input for sequencing was CD4+ or CD8+ T cells sorted from blood, taken in a trial of the OX40 agonist ivuxolimab. The TCR originated in an adult with an advanced solid tumor such as melanoma, head and neck, liver or kidney cancer. The chain joins TRBV15 to TRBJ1-3; D is undetermined. The CDR3 bases are TGTGCCACCAGCAGACTCCCCGAGCCTGGAAACACCATATATTTT. This translates into CATSRLPEPGNTIYF.